These T cell receptor beta chains were read from a single sample in a study of T cell clonotyping in hematopoietic cell transplantation. The repertoire was sequenced with immunoSEQ multiplex PCR; TCRdb's copy has only in-frame clones and lacks some. The sample carries roughly 27,000 clones, roughly 95% recorded once. Sequenced sample: peripheral blood mononuclear cells. These receptor sequences come from a man in his fifties in good health. Some clones in this sample may be carry-over from other donors' samples. CDR3s include the opening cysteine and the closing phenylalanine or tryptophan. The order of the fields is D gene, clone size, V gene, J gene, CDR3 protein, CDR3 DNA. A D gene is named only where the DNA matches it firmly. Rows give clone size only sometimes, using once, few, many, or a class for an expanded clone.

>TRBD2|-|TRBV4-1|TRBJ2-7
CASSQDASSGGSSYEQYF
TGCGCCAGCAGCCAAGACGCGAGTAGCGGGGGGTCTTCCTACGAGCAGTACTTC
>-|-|TRBV7-2|TRBJ2-5
CASSWVGETQYF
TGTGCCAGCAGCTGGGTGGGAGAGACCCAGTACTTC
>-|-|TRBV19|TRBJ2-7
CASSARDVGMMEQYF
TGTGCCAGTAGTGCCCGGGACGTCGGCATGATGGAGCAGTACTTC
>-|few|TRBV4-2|TRBJ1-4
CASSQDLGTASEKLFF
TGTGCCAGCAGCCAAGACCTCGGGACGGCGAGTGAAAAACTGTTTTTT
>-|once|TRBV7-2|TRBJ1-4
CASSPVSGEKLFF
TGTGCCAGCAGCCCCGTTTCAGGAGAAAAACTGTTTTTT
>-|-|TRBV27|TRBJ1-1
CASSADRINTEAFF
TGTGCCAGCAGTGCGGACAGAATCAACACTGAAGCTTTCTTT
>TRBD1|-|TRBV5-4|TRBJ2-7
CASELPGQGNYEQYF
TGTGCCAGCGAGCTCCCGGGACAGGGGAACTACGAGCAGTACTTC
>-|-|TRBV6-5|TRBJ2-3
CAGSEITADTQYF
TGTGCCGGGTCGGAGATCACCGCAGATACGCAGTATTTT
>-|-|TRBV6-6|TRBJ2-5
CASSYDGSQETQYF
TGTGCCAGCAGTTACGATGGGAGCCAAGAGACCCAGTACTTC
>TRBD1|-|TRBV23-1|TRBJ1-1
CASSQLRTGNTEAFF
TGCGCCAGCAGTCAATTAAGGACAGGGAACACTGAAGCTTTCTTT
>-|-|TRBV7-9|TRBJ1-1
CASSGTLTEAFF
TGTGCCAGCAGCGGGACACTCACTGAAGCTTTCTTT
>TRBD1|-|TRBV28|TRBJ1-1
CASSSAASMDRLNTEAFF
TGTGCCAGCAGTTCCGCAGCCAGTATGGACAGGCTGAACACTGAAGCTTTCTTT
>-|few|TRBV27|TRBJ1-1
CASSFTGTNTEAFF
TGTGCCAGCAGTTTTACAGGGACGAACACTGAAGCTTTCTTT
>-|-|TRBV6-5|TRBJ2-3
CASSYSRGRVTEQYF
TGTGCCAGCAGTTACTCGAGAGGCAGGGTGACGGAGCAGTATTTT
>TRBD1|-|TRBV5-5|TRBJ1-4
CASRREGQGTYNEKLFF
TGTGCCAGCAGAAGGGAGGGACAGGGGACCTATAATGAAAAACTGTTTTTT
>-|-|TRBV2|TRBJ1-2
CASTRVDYGYTF
TGTGCCAGCACTCGAGTGGACTATGGCTACACCTTC
>-|-|TRBV2|TRBJ1-2
CASTTAVYGYTF
TGTGCCAGCACAACAGCCGTCTATGGCTACACCTTC
>TRBD1|-|TRBV6-1|TRBJ1-6
CASSEVGGTGGSPLHF
TGTGCCAGCAGTGAAGTCGGAGGGACAGGGGGCTCACCCCTCCACTTT
>-|-|TRBV27|TRBJ1-1
CASSWTGNTEAFF
TGTGCCAGCAGCTGGACGGGTAACACTGAAGCTTTCTTT
>-|-|TRBV7-2|TRBJ2-3
CASSPGADTQYF
TGTGCCAGCAGCCCTGGTGCAGATACGCAGTATTTT
>-|-|TRBV20-1|TRBJ1-1
CSARTGAEAFF
TGCAGTGCTAGAACAGGCGCTGAAGCTTTCTTT
>-|-|TRBV9|TRBJ1-5
CASSVGGGDQPQHF
TGTGCCAGCAGCGTAGGGGGTGGCGATCAGCCCCAGCATTTT
>-|-|TRBV2|TRBJ1-2
CASSAAGQINYGYTF
TGTGCCAGCAGCGCAGCCGGACAGATAAACTATGGCTACACCTTC
>-|-|TRBV27|TRBJ1-2
CASSPDSNSRYGYTF
TGTGCCAGCAGTCCCGACAGTAACTCCCGCTATGGCTACACCTTC
>TRBD1|-|TRBV6-1|TRBJ2-7
CASSGSGTGAYEQYF
TGTGCCAGCAGCGGCTCCGGGACAGGGGCCTACGAGCAGTACTTC
>-|-|TRBV30|TRBJ2-7
CAWATGARQYF
TGTGCCTGGGCGACTGGGGCGAGACAGTACTTC
>-|-|TRBV28|TRBJ2-7
CASSPHISGALSSYEQYF
TGTGCCAGCAGTCCACACATAAGTGGGGCCCTGAGCTCCTACGAGCAGTACTTC